These T cell receptor beta chains were read from a single sample in a study of post-analysis software for immune sequencing data. Each CDR3 protein gets one entry after TCRdb re-called the PCR reads with MiXCR. The sample holds about 540,000 distinct CDR3 sequences, 34% seen once. The sample was blood. These receptors all come from a girl younger than 18 with multiple sclerosis. Each CDR3 is given with its conserved first and last residue. The D gene is left open where the match is weak. Clone sizes are given selectively: once, few, many, or a class where the clone is expanded.

V gene	D gene	clone size	J gene	CDR3 DNA	CDR3 protein
TRBV3-1	-	-	TRBJ2-5	TGTGCCAGCAGCCATCGCCAAGAGACCCAGTACTTC	CASSHRQETQYF
TRBV12-3/TRBV12-4	-	-	TRBJ2-1	TGTGCCAGCAAAGCATTCGATGAGCAGTTCTTC	CASKAFDEQFF
TRBV29-1	-	few	TRBJ2-7	TGCAGCGTTAAAGGGGGAGACGGAGGGAGCTCCTACGAGCAGTACTTC	CSVKGGDGGSSYEQYF
TRBV24-1	-	few	TRBJ1-2	TGTGCCACCAGTGATGGTACCGGGACCCCCGAGGGCTATGGCTACACCTTC	CATSDGTGTPEGYGYTF
TRBV7-9	-	-	TRBJ2-5	TGTGCCAGCCATGGGTCTGGAACAGGCGACCAAGAGACCCAGTACTTC	CASHGSGTGDQETQYF
TRBV24-1	TRBD1	-	TRBJ1-2	TGTGCCACCAGTGATGGAGGACAGGGGAGGAGCGGCTACACCTTC	CATSDGGQGRSGYTF
TRBV6-5	TRBD1	many	TRBJ2-3	TGTGCCAGCAGCCCTACAGGGGGCTGGACAGATACGCAGTATTTT	CASSPTGGWTDTQYF
TRBV24-1	TRBD1	few	TRBJ1-1	TGTGCCACCAGTGACAGCGGACAGGGGAGGACTGAAGCTTTCTTT	CATSDSGQGRTEAFF
TRBV5-6	TRBD1	few	TRBJ2-6	TGTGCCAGCAGCGCCCGGGACAGGGGGATTGGGGCCAACGTCCTGACTTTC	CASSARDRGIGANVLTF
TRBV12-3/TRBV12-4	-	few	TRBJ1-5	TGTGCCAGCAGTTTAGTAGGGGAGTGGAATCAGCCCCAGCATTTT	CASSLVGEWNQPQHF
TRBV5-1	-	-	TRBJ1-1	TGCGCCAGCAGCCACCGTCGGGAAGGGGACAACACTGAAGCTTTCTTT	CASSHRREGDNTEAFF
TRBV7-2	-	few	TRBJ2-7	TGTGCCAGCAGATCGAGGGGGTTCTCCTACGAGCAGTACTTC	CASRSRGFSYEQYF
TRBV7-9	TRBD2	few	TRBJ2-1	TGTGCCAGCAGCTTAGTAGCGGGGACCTACAATGAGCAGTTCTTC	CASSLVAGTYNEQFF
TRBV12-3/TRBV12-4	-	few	TRBJ1-5	TGTGCCAGCAGTCCCGCCGGACAGCCCCAGCATTTT	CASSPAGQPQHF
TRBV3-1	TRBD2	-	TRBJ2-5	TGTGCCAGCAGCCACGCTTCCGGAACTAGCGGGGATCAAGGGACCCAGTACTTC	CASSHASGTSGDQGTQYF
TRBV7-9	-	-	TRBJ1-2	TGTGCCAGCAGCTTAGTAGGGGCCGGCTATGGCTACACCTTC	CASSLVGAGYGYTF
TRBV10-3	-	-	TRBJ2-7	TGTGCCATCAGTGAGTCGAGGCTGAACGAGCAGTACTTC	CAISESRLNEQYF
TRBV20-1	TRBD2	few	TRBJ2-1	TGCAGTGGGACTAGCGGGGGGGGATCCTACAATGAGCAGTTCTTC	CSGTSGGGSYNEQFF
TRBV7-2	-	-	TRBJ1-1	TGTGCCAGCAGGGCGGACACGGACCCTGAAGCTTTCTTT	CASRADTDPEAFF
TRBV7-2	TRBD1	few	TRBJ2-1	TGTGCCTCAGCATCGGGACAGGGGGTTAACAATGAGCAGTTCTTC	CASASGQGVNNEQFF
TRBV10-1	-	-	TRBJ2-3	TGCGCCAGCAGTGAGTTTAGCACAGATACGCAGTATTTT	CASSEFSTDTQYF
TRBV9	-	few	TRBJ2-3	TGTGCCAGCAGCGTAGAGCCGATCACTAGCACAGATACGCAGTATTTT	CASSVEPITSTDTQYF
TRBV20-1	-	few	TRBJ1-2	TGCAGTGCTAGAGCCTACGACAGGCTGGGCTATGGCTACACCTTC	CSARAYDRLGYGYTF